This T cell receptor beta chain was captured by sequencing in a study of shared clonotypes between healthy human individuals. Study-wide points: The diversity represented, both genetic and in exposure history, was limited by few donors. Depth of sequencing was expected to influence donor clonotype sharing. Sorted-subset sequencing was shown by rarefaction to be incomplete despite large depth.

For this clone: Its antigen remains unknown.

Germline loops: CDR1 SQVTM, CDR2 ANQGSEA. CDR3 size: 11 residues. The V end was cut by 2 bases, the J end by 3 bases, with 5 bases between. Profiled with immunoSEQ multiplex PCR; TCRdb holds only in-frame clones, not every one. Here the sample spans around 1.4 million clones, around 98.5% being singletons. V and J are TRBV29-1 and TRBJ2-7; D is unclear. The source material was naive CD4+ T cells sorted from blood. Subset here: CD45RA+ positively selected. The receptor's source is a man aged 25 to 45 in good health. The CDR3 sequence: CSVERDYEQYF. The CDR3 nucleotides read TGCAGCGTTGAAAGGGACTACGAGCAGTACTTC.